A selection of T cell receptor beta chains follows, all from one sample in a study of blood T cell repertoires in COVID-19. Generated by immunoSEQ multiplex PCR, the TCRdb table keeps only in-frame clones and is missing some. The table lists 180,000 or so clones, less than 80% of them singletons. The sequencing sample was made of peripheral blood. These receptors all stem from a middle-aged man who had recovered from COVID-19. CDR3s include the opening cysteine and the closing phenylalanine or tryptophan. The D gene is left open where the match is weak. A row's size may be missing; if present it is once, few, many or a size class.

abundance: NA
j_gene: TRBJ2-2
v_gene: TRBV10-3
d_gene: TRBD2
CDR3nt: TGTGCCACCAGGGGGAGTAGCGGGAGGGGGAACACCGGGGAGCTGTTTTTT
CDR3aa: CATRGSSGRGNTGELFF

abundance: NA
j_gene: TRBJ1-2
v_gene: TRBV7-2
d_gene: NA
CDR3nt: TGTGCCAGCAGCCCGTTCATGATCATGGGAGGCTATGGCTACACCTTC
CDR3aa: CASSPFMIMGGYGYTF

abundance: few
j_gene: TRBJ2-1
v_gene: TRBV12-3/TRBV12-4
d_gene: TRBD2
CDR3nt: TGTGCCACCGGGACTAGCGGGAAGGGTGAGCAGTTCTTC
CDR3aa: CATGTSGKGEQFF

abundance: NA
j_gene: TRBJ1-1
v_gene: TRBV5-7
d_gene: NA
CDR3nt: TGTGCCAGCAGCAAAACCGGACAGAAGAACACTGAAGCTTTCTTT
CDR3aa: CASSKTGQKNTEAFF

abundance: NA
j_gene: TRBJ2-1
v_gene: TRBV5-4
d_gene: NA
CDR3nt: TGTGCCAGCAGCCCCCAAGGCGGAGGCTCCTACAATGAGCAGTTCTTC
CDR3aa: CASSPQGGGSYNEQFF

abundance: NA
j_gene: TRBJ2-7
v_gene: TRBV5-1
d_gene: TRBD2
CDR3nt: TGCGCCAGCAGCTCGCAGACTAGCTCGTACGAGCAGTACTTC
CDR3aa: CASSSQTSSYEQYF

abundance: NA
j_gene: TRBJ2-5
v_gene: TRBV18
d_gene: TRBD2
CDR3nt: TGTGCCAGCTCGCACGGGACTAGCGAAGAGACCCAGTACTTC
CDR3aa: CASSHGTSEETQYF

abundance: NA
j_gene: TRBJ2-1
v_gene: TRBV3-1/TRBV3-2
d_gene: TRBD2
CDR3nt: TGTGCCAGCTCCCCGGGACTAGCGGATTACAATGAGCAGTTCTTC
CDR3aa: CASSPGLADYNEQFF

abundance: NA
j_gene: TRBJ2-4
v_gene: TRBV12-3/TRBV12-4
d_gene: TRBD1
CDR3nt: TGTGCCAGCAGTTCTGGACAGGACCATACGTACTTC
CDR3aa: CASSSGQDHTYF

abundance: NA
j_gene: TRBJ1-2
v_gene: TRBV7-9
d_gene: NA
CDR3nt: TGTGCCAGCGAGGGGACTGCAAAAGGTGGTGGCTACACCTTC
CDR3aa: CASEGTAKGGGYTF

abundance: NA
j_gene: TRBJ2-2
v_gene: TRBV5-1
d_gene: TRBD2
CDR3nt: TGCGCCAGCAGCCCGGGACTAGCGACCGGGGAGCTGTTTTTT
CDR3aa: CASSPGLATGELFF

abundance: NA
j_gene: TRBJ2-7
v_gene: TRBV21-1
d_gene: NA
CDR3nt: TGTGCCAGCAGCAAAGAAGGGGATGGACAGGGACGCGAGCAGTACTTC
CDR3aa: CASSKEGDGQGREQYF

abundance: NA
j_gene: TRBJ1-2
v_gene: TRBV3-1/TRBV3-2
d_gene: TRBD1
CDR3nt: TGTGCCAGCAGCCCGCGACTGGACAGGGACTCTGGTGGCTACACCTTC
CDR3aa: CASSPRLDRDSGGYTF

abundance: NA
j_gene: TRBJ2-7
v_gene: TRBV3-1/TRBV3-2
d_gene: NA
CDR3nt: TGTGCCAGCAGCCGTAGCGGTGAGACCTACGAGCAGTACTTC
CDR3aa: CASSRSGETYEQYF

abundance: NA
j_gene: TRBJ2-5
v_gene: TRBV2
d_gene: TRBD2
CDR3nt: TGTGCCAGCAGGATTCTAGCGGGAGTAAGAGACCAGTACTTC
CDR3aa: CASRILAGVRDQYF

abundance: NA
j_gene: TRBJ2-7
v_gene: TRBV7-2
d_gene: NA
CDR3nt: TGTGCCAGCAGCTTACACCTAGCGTACTACGAGCAGTACTTC
CDR3aa: CASSLHLAYYEQYF

abundance: NA
j_gene: TRBJ2-3
v_gene: TRBV14
d_gene: NA
CDR3nt: TGTGCCAGCAGCCGAAACAGGAACACAGATACGCAGTATTTT
CDR3aa: CASSRNRNTDTQYF

abundance: NA
j_gene: TRBJ2-4
v_gene: TRBV27
d_gene: TRBD2
CDR3nt: TGTGCCAGCAGCCCCAAGCGGGAGGGCAAAAACATTCAGTACTTC
CDR3aa: CASSPKREGKNIQYF

abundance: NA
j_gene: TRBJ2-1
v_gene: TRBV18
d_gene: NA
CDR3nt: TGTGCCAGCTCACCATCACGGGGTCCCGGCTACAATGAGCAGTTCTTC
CDR3aa: CASSPSRGPGYNEQFF

abundance: NA
j_gene: TRBJ1-1
v_gene: TRBV15
d_gene: NA
CDR3nt: TGTGCCACCAGCAGAATGACAGGACACACTGAAGCTTTCTTT
CDR3aa: CATSRMTGHTEAFF